Below are 8 T cell receptor beta chains sequenced from a single sample in a study of vaccination and CD4 T cells after COVID-19. MiXCR, run by TCRdb on the PCR reads, gives a single entry per CDR3 protein. The top ten clones hold 0.99% of a sample with 20,000 to 25,000 distinct CDR3 sequences, 50% to 60% of them seen once. The source material was CD4+ T cells from blood, sampled before SARS-CoV-2 vaccination. These receptors were collected from a human donor who had recovered from COVID-19.

This clonotype has just a few counts. The chain recombines TRBV28 with TRBJ2-2; 8 nucleotides match TRBD2. The trim removed 7 bases at V and 3 bases at J, leaving 7 bases unmatched. The germline CDR1 and CDR2 sequences are MDHEN and SYDVKM. The CDR3 sequence is 15 residues long. CDR3 in amino acids: CASTVQREYTGELFF. CDR3 in DNA: TGTGCCAGCACGGTGCAGCGGGAGTACACCGGGGAGCTGTTTTTT.

The genes are TRBV20-1 and TRBJ2-5, with 10 bases fitting TRBD1. Germline assignment: CDR1 DFQATT and CDR2 SNEGSKA (reference sequence). Losses at the gene ends were 6 bases for V and 2 bases for J; bases not matched to a gene: 6. This CDR3 is 14 amino acids long. CDR3 sequence reads: CSANPGQGQETQYF. CDR3 DNA: TGCAGTGCAAACCCGGGACAGGGGCAAGAGACCCAGTACTTC.

The chain couples TRBV20-1 to TRBJ2-1; 9 bases map to TRBD2. This CDR3 has 15 residues. The V and J ends lost 5 bases and 7 bases, in that order; junction bases with no gene match: 12. CDR1 is DFQATT, CDR2 SNEGSKA, per germline (reference sequence). In DNA, the CDR3 is TGCAGTGCTTTTAGCCCCGGCGGGAGGGCAAATGAGCAGTTCTTC. Its translation is CSAFSPGGRANEQFF.

This clonotype was seen only once. CDR3 DNA sequence: TGTGCCAGCAGTTTCCGGGAGGGCCGAGATACGCAGTATTTT. Protein: CASSFREGRDTQYF. V usage is TRBV12-3 or TRBV12-4 and J usage is TRBJ2-3; 8 nucleotides match TRBD2. The CDR3 is 14 residues long. V lost 3 bases, J lost 5 bases, and 4 bases stayed unmatched.

V and J are TRBV6-5 and TRBJ1-2; D may be TRBD1 (5 bases). CDR3 length: 16 amino acids. Trimming stripped 0 bases from V and 2 bases from J, with 13 bases between. Per the germline V gene, CDR1 is MNHEY and CDR2 is SVGAGI. The CDR3 protein is CASSYSWTGHNYGYTF. CDR3 sequence (DNA): TGTGCCAGCAGTTACTCCTGGACGGGGCACAACTATGGCTACACCTTC.

The chain is built from TRBV28 and TRBJ1-1, with 11 positions matching TRBD1. The CDR3 spans 15 residues. V trimming: 8 bases; J trimming: 4 bases; junction bases outside the gene matches: 9. In germline, CDR1 is MDHEN, CDR2 SYDVKM. CDR3 coding DNA: TGTGCCAGCTGCAATGGACAGGGGGCTTTCACTGAAGCTTTCTTT. As protein: CASCNGQGAFTEAFF. The entire variable domain, with the rest obtained from reference TRBV28 and TRBJ1-1, is as follows: DVKVTQSSRYLVKRTGEKVFLECVQDMDHENMFWYRQDPGLGLRLIYFSYDVKMKEKGDIPEGYSVSREKKERFSLILESASTNQTSMYLCASCNGQGAFTEAFFGQGTRLTVV.

The chain has TRBV30 and TRBJ1-6, with D possibly TRBD1 on 5 matching bases. Deletions cut 0 bases from V and 8 bases from J, with 11 bases between. CDR1 and CDR2 (germline): GTSNPN, SVGIG (reference sequence). This CDR3 contains 14 residues. CDR3 sequence: CAWSVRLGDSPLHF. The CDR3, as DNA: TGTGCCTGGAGTGTACGTTTGGGGGATTCACCCCTCCACTTT.

This chain uses TRBV28 with TRBJ1-1; the D gene is possibly TRBD1 (5 bases). There are 13 residues in the CDR3. The V and J ends lost 8 bases and 5 bases respectively, with 15 bases between them. Germline lookup yields CDR1 MDHEN and CDR2 SYDVKM. DNA of the CDR3: TGTGCCAGCTTCCCCGGACAAGTTACTGAAGCTTTCTTT. Its protein product is CASFPGQVTEAFF.